Presented here are 30 T cell receptor beta chains from one specimen sequenced in a study of cytomegalovirus exposure and HLA in healthy donors. PCR was performed using 60 Vbeta and 13 Jbeta primers. The data were produced by immunoSEQ multiplex PCR, yet TCRdb's version contains in-frame clones alone and is incomplete. The sample contains tens of thousands of clones, around 76% of which appear only once. Input material: PBMCs. The receptors here all came from a man aged 18 to 29 in good health and CMV-seronegative.

The genes are TRBV14 and TRBJ2-3, with 12 positions matching TRBD2. J was trimmed by 4 bases and V by 4 bases; bases with no gene match: 3. This CDR3 region has 15 residues. The germline CDR1 and CDR2 sequences are SGHDN and FVKESK. The CDR3 is CASSPRTSGADTQYF. DNA of the CDR3: TGTGCCAGCAGCCCAAGGACTAGCGGGGCAGATACGCAGTATTTT.

The chain is built from TRBV5-1 and TRBJ2-7; 9 positions agree with TRBD1. With V trimmed by 4 bases and J by 4 bases, 6 bases remained unmatched. The CDR3 sequence is 14 residues long. Per the germline V gene, CDR1 is SGHRS and CDR2 is YFSETQ. CDR3 protein: CASSATGGKYEQYV. The CDR3 coding sequence is TGCGCCAGCAGCGCGACAGGGGGGAAATACGAGCAGTACGTC.

The chain has TRBV5-1 and TRBJ1-5; TRBD1 is a possible D gene (5 bases). In germline, CDR1 is SGHRS, CDR2 YFSETQ. The CDR3 has 15 amino acids. The ends were cut back, 5 bases at V and 3 bases at J, with 15 bases in the middle. CDR3 in DNA: TGCGCCAGCAGTCCCTTGGGGGGGGTCAATCAGCCCCAGCATTTT. This translates into CASSPLGGVNQPQHF.

The CDR3 region is CASREGTWGRGEQYV. DNA of the CDR3: TGTGCCAGCAGGGAAGGTACATGGGGCAGGGGCGAGCAGTACGTC. V is TRBV6-1 and J is TRBJ2-7; D perhaps matches TRBD1 (6 bases). This CDR3 comprises 15 residues. Germline assignment: CDR1 MNHNS and CDR2 SASEGT.

The CDR3 is CASTTVGGESGGYTF. Written as DNA, the CDR3 is TGTGCCAGTACCACGGTGGGAGGGGAAAGTGGCGGCTACACCTTC. The chain recombines TRBV19 with TRBJ1-2, with TRBD1 as a possible D gene (5 bases). Germline assignment: CDR1 LNHDA and CDR2 SQIVND (reference sequence). V was cut by 7 bases and J by 8 bases, with 23 bases left in between. The CDR3 is made up of 15 amino acids.

The chain couples TRBV28 to TRBJ2-1; the match to TRBD1 covers 11 bases. V lost 5 bases to trimming and J lost 10 bases; unmatched junction nucleotides: 4. Germline assignment: CDR1 MDHEN and CDR2 SYDVKM. The CDR3 is made up of 13 amino acids. The CDR3 DNA follows: TGTGCCAGCAGTGGGACAGGGGGTCGCGAGCAGTTCTTC. Encoded protein: CASSGTGGREQFF. The full variable domain, its missing parts supplied by reference TRBV28 and TRBJ2-1, is DVKVTQSSRYLVKRTGEKVFLECVQDMDHENMFWYRQDPGLGLRLIYFSYDVKMKEKGDIPEGYSVSREKKERFSLILESASTNQTSMYLCASSGTGGREQFFGPGTRLTVL.

This chain connects TRBV30 to TRBJ2-7, with 8 bases identical to TRBD1. V gave up 0 bases and J gave up 5 bases; unmatched junction bases: 12. This CDR3 contains 16 residues. Germline CDR1 is GTSNPN and CDR2 is SVGIG (reference sequence). For the CDR3, the DNA is TGTGCCTGGAGTGTACATCAGGGGGCACAACGGGACGAGCAGTACGTC. This gives the protein CAWSVHQGAQRDEQYV.

J is TRBJ2-5 and V is TRBV19, with D tentatively TRBD1 (6 bases). Trimming removed 5 bases at V and 3 bases at J, with 16 bases between. This CDR3 spans 15 amino acids. Looked up from germline, CDR1 is LNHDA and CDR2 is SQIVND (reference sequence). This CDR3 reads CASSPHGQIEETQYF. DNA for the CDR3: TGTGCCAGTAGTCCCCACGGACAGATAGAAGAGACCCAGTACTTC.

Here the CDR3 reads CASSLARSRTVVEQYF. CDR3 bases: TGCGCCAGCAGCTTGGCGCGCTCTCGTACGGTGGTCGAGCAGTACTTC. The V call is TRBV5-1, the J call TRBJ2-7, with D uncertain. This CDR3 is built from 16 residues. CDR1 is SGHRS, CDR2 YFSETQ, per germline. Between the trimmed V and J ends, which lost 0 bases and 6 bases, there was a span of 19 bases.

The chain joins TRBV5-1 to TRBJ2-1; 9 bases are shared with TRBD1. Germline lookup yields CDR1 SGHRS and CDR2 YFSETQ. The J segment lost 0 bases and the V segment lost 1 base, leaving 11 bases of the junction unmatched. The length of the CDR3 is 19 residues. In DNA form, the CDR3 reads TGCGCCAGCAGCTTGTCAATCTTACCGGGACAGGGCTCCTACAATGAGCAGTTCTTC. This sequence encodes CASSLSILPGQGSYNEQFF.

The rearrangement uses TRBV2 and TRBJ1-6; TRBD1 aligns across 9 bases. CDR1 and CDR2 (germline): SNHLY, FYNNEI. The CDR3 has 14 residues. After removal of 1 base from V and 8 bases from J, the junction contained 0 bases not matched to a gene. CDR3: CASSEGTGDSPLHF. CDR3 DNA: TGTGCCAGCAGTGAAGGGACAGGGGATTCACCCCTCCACTTT.

This chain joins TRBV28 and TRBJ2-5, with D possibly being TRBD2 (5 bases). From germline, CDR1 is MDHEN and CDR2 SYDVKM. The CDR3 runs 14 residues. With 6 bases removed from V and 0 bases from J, the gap between germline ends came to 11 bases. The CDR3 sequence is CASRGLQYQETQYF. In nucleotides, the CDR3 is TGTGCCAGCAGAGGACTCCAATACCAAGAGACCCAGTACTTC.

This chain joins TRBV6-6 and TRBJ1-2, with D perhaps TRBD1 (5 bases). CDR3 length equals 15 residues. Germline lookup yields CDR1 MNHNY and CDR2 SVGAGI (reference sequence). Trimming removed 6 bases at V and 4 bases at J, with 18 bases between. CDR3 amino acids: CASSRVGGTVYGYTF. CDR3 bases: TGTGCCAGCAGCCGTGTCGGCGGGACGGTCTATGGCTACACCTTC.

The rearrangement joins TRBV19 to TRBJ1-5; 7 nucleotides agree with TRBD1. There are 14 residues in the CDR3. Germline CDR1 LNHDA, CDR2 SQIVND (reference sequence). The J segment lost 6 bases and the V segment lost 7 bases, leaving 9 bases of the junction unmatched. CDR3 DNA sequence: TGTGCCAGTACCCCAGACAGGGAGAGTCAGCCCCAGCATTTT. Encoded protein: CASTPDRESQPQHF.

The CDR3 protein is CASSVSGENIQYF. Here the CDR3 DNA reads TGCGCCAGCAGTGTTAGCGGGGAAAACATTCAGTACTTC. This rearrangement joins TRBV10-1 to TRBJ2-4; 8 positions match TRBD2. J gave up 5 bases and V 4 bases, and 1 base lay outside the gene matches. The germline V gene has CDR1 WNHNN and CDR2 SYGVQD (reference sequence). The CDR3 extends over 13 amino acids.

The chain employs TRBV6-6 and TRBJ1-1; the D gene is possibly TRBD1 (5 bases). The CDR3 extends over 13 amino acids. Per germline, CDR1 MNHNY and CDR2 SVGAGI (reference sequence). V lost 5 bases to trimming and J lost 5 bases, with 12 bases between them. In DNA, the CDR3 is TGTGCCAGCAGTAACAGGTGGGATACTGAAGCTTTCTTT. Protein: CASSNRWDTEAFF.

The chain is built from TRBV2 and TRBJ1-6; 11 bases are shared with TRBD1. In germline, CDR1 is SNHLY, CDR2 FYNNEI. With V trimmed by 6 bases and J by 8 bases, 3 bases remained unmatched. The CDR3 contains 14 residues. The CDR3 bases are TGTGCCAGCAGGGACAGGGGGCTTGATTCACCCCTCCACTTT. Its protein is CASRDRGLDSPLHF.

V and J are TRBV7-3 and TRBJ2-7; 7 nucleotides line up with TRBD1. V was clipped by 5 bases and J by 4 bases; unmatched bases: 5. The CDR3 length is 13 residues. The germline gives CDR1 SGHTA, CDR2 FQGTGA. For the CDR3, the DNA is TGTGCCAGCAGCGAACTACAGGGGTACGAGCAGTACTTC. Translating gives CASSELQGYEQYF.

The gene calls are TRBV6-6 and TRBJ2-5; 9 bases agree with TRBD2. The CDR3 spans 15 residues. The germline V gene has CDR1 MNHNY and CDR2 SVGAGI (reference sequence). V gave up 7 bases and J gave up 3 bases; unmatched junction bases: 9. The DNA of the CDR3 is TGTGCCAGCAACCGCGGGGGGGGAGGAGAAGAGACCCAGTACTTC. Amino acids: CASNRGGGGEETQYF.

The rearrangement joins TRBV25-1 to TRBJ2-3; TRBD2 might be the D (6 bases). Trimming took 4 bases from V and 6 from J, leaving 20 bases between them. The CDR3 has 16 amino acids. CDR1 is MGHDK and CDR2 is SYGVNS in the germline V gene. The CDR3 DNA is TGTGCCAGCAGTGCCCCTATGGTGGGAGGAGGTGATACGCAGTATTTT. This codes for CASSAPMVGGGDTQYF.

This clone has just a few counts. The V and J genes are TRBV7-3 and TRBJ2-6; D perhaps matches TRBD1 (6 bases). Germline lookup yields CDR1 SGHTA and CDR2 FQGTGA. The ends were cut back, 5 bases at V and 0 bases at J, with 17 bases in the middle. CDR3 size: 18 residues. The CDR3 DNA is TGTGCCAGCAGCCCCACGACAGGCTACGCCTCTGGGGCCAACGTCCTGACTTTC. This codes for CASSPTTGYASGANVLTF.

The chain carries TRBV6-4 and TRBJ1-1; maybe TRBD1 (5 bases). This CDR3 comprises 14 residues. The germline CDR1 and CDR2 sequences are MRHNA and SNTAGT. V was clipped by 6 bases and J by 0 bases, with 11 bases between them. In DNA, the CDR3 is TGTGCCAGCAGCCCCACGGGGGTGAACACTGAAGCTTTCTTT. Translated, it gives CASSPTGVNTEAFF.

The V gene is TRBV11-2, the J gene TRBJ2-5, with 10 bases that match TRBD2. The CDR3 consists of 16 residues. V shed 4 bases and J 5 bases; nucleotides not matched to a gene: 10. Germline V gene sequence: CDR1 SGHAT, CDR2 FQNNGV. The CDR3 DNA reads as TGTGCCAGCAGCTCCTCCGCTAGCGGGGGCTGGGAGACCCAGTACTTC. It codes for CASSSSASGGWETQYF.

The rearrangement uses TRBV30 and TRBJ1-5, with TRBD1 identical over 11 bases. CDR1 is GTSNPN, CDR2 SVGIG, per germline (reference sequence). With 1 base clipped from V and 6 bases from J, the junction kept 5 bases outside the gene matches. This CDR3 is 15 amino acids long. This chain's CDR3 is CAWSGDRGFGQPQHF. The CDR3 nucleotides are TGTGCCTGGAGTGGGGACAGGGGGTTCGGTCAGCCCCAGCATTTT. Based on the CDR3 plus reference TRBV30 and TRBJ1-5, the full variable domain is SQTIHQWPATLVQPVGSPLSLECTVEGTSNPNLYWYRQAAGRGLQLLFYSVGIGQISSEVPQNLSASRPQDRQFILSSKKLLLSDSGFYLCAWSGDRGFGQPQHFGDGTRLSIL.

V and J are TRBV5-1 and TRBJ2-3, with 10 bases lining up with TRBD2. This CDR3 has 16 amino acids. V trimming: 1 base; J trimming: 2 bases; junction bases outside the gene matches: 4. Germline lookup yields CDR1 SGHRS and CDR2 YFSETQ. CDR3 DNA sequence: TGCGCCAGCAGCTTGCCTAGCGGGGGCCTCACAGATACGCAGTATTTT. It specifies CASSLPSGGLTDTQYF.

J is TRBJ1-5 and V is TRBV28; the D is unclear. Germline CDR1 is MDHEN and CDR2 is SYDVKM. The CDR3 length is 13 residues. The V end was cut by 6 bases, the J end by 9 bases, with 15 bases between. For the CDR3, the DNA is TGTGCCAGCAGCCTAGTTGGGAGTCGGCCCCAGCATTTT. It codes for CASSLVGSRPQHF.

The DNA for the CDR3 is TGTGCCAGCAGTGAAGCGGGGGGGCGGGGGACCCAGTACTTC. This encodes CASSEAGGRGTQYF. This chain joins TRBV2 and TRBJ2-5, with a weak D call TRBD2 (7 bases). This CDR3 is built from 14 residues. Germline values: CDR1 SNHLY, CDR2 FYNNEI. The V end lost 0 bases, the J end lost 7 bases, and 12 bases lay between the germline ends.

The chain employs TRBV30 and TRBJ2-3; D not resolved. V was clipped by 2 bases and J by 2 bases, with 8 bases between them. CDR1 and CDR2 from the germline V gene are GTSNPN and SVGIG (reference sequence). CDR3 length: 13 residues. The CDR3 protein is CAWSPKATDTQYF. The CDR3 DNA sequence: TGTGCCTGGAGTCCCAAAGCCACAGATACGCAGTATTTT.

The chain joins TRBV6-5 to TRBJ1-5, with D possibly being TRBD1 (6 bases). The CDR3 totals 13 residues. CDR1 and CDR2 (germline): MNHEY, SVGAGI. The V and J ends lost 3 bases and 5 bases respectively, with 8 bases between them. CDR3 in DNA: TGTGCCAGCAGTTATAAGGGGGATCAGCCCCAGCATTTT. It is translated as CASSYKGDQPQHF.

This chain links TRBV7-3 with TRBJ1-5; the D is unclear. V gave up 2 bases and J gave up 5 bases, with 7 bases separating them. The CDR3 consists of 13 residues. Germline V lookup: CDR1 SGHTA, CDR2 FQGTGA. DNA of the CDR3: TGTGCCAGCAGCTTATTTCCGGATCAGCCCCAGCATTTT. This codes for CASSLFPDQPQHF.